Below, 24 T cell receptor beta chains from the same sample are listed, as sequenced in a study of OX40 agonist ivuxolimab in advanced cancers. The data were produced by immunoSEQ multiplex PCR, yet TCRdb's version contains in-frame clones alone and is incomplete. The sample includes 60,000 to 65,000 clones, more than 85% of them seen just once. The sample here was CD4+ or CD8+ T cells sorted from blood, taken in a trial of the OX40 agonist ivuxolimab. These receptors were collected from an adult with an advanced solid tumor such as melanoma, head and neck, liver or kidney cancer.

This clone rates as medium-sized. This rearrangement joins TRBV7-9 to TRBJ2-1; 9 nucleotides line up with TRBD1. The V gene's germline CDR1 is SEHNR and CDR2 FQNEAQ (reference sequence). The J segment lost 1 base and the V segment lost 5 bases, leaving 6 bases of the junction unmatched. This CDR3 spans 16 amino acids. This CDR3 reads CASSPRTGASYNEQFF. The CDR3 nucleotides are TGTGCCAGCAGCCCCCGGACAGGGGCGTCCTACAATGAGCAGTTCTTC.

The J gene is TRBJ2-1, the V gene TRBV4-1; unclear D gene. The V and J ends lost 2 bases and 5 bases respectively, with 19 bases between them. The CDR3 contains 17 residues. Germline values: CDR1 MGHRA, CDR2 YSYEKL. This CDR3 reads CASSQSAGPWTNNEQFF. DNA for the CDR3: TGCGCCAGCAGCCAATCCGCCGGGCCGTGGACCAACAATGAGCAGTTCTTC.

This chain links TRBV14 with TRBJ1-5, with D unclear. The germline V and J ends were trimmed by 1 base and 4 bases, with 2 bases remaining between them. CDR3 size: 12 residues. Looked up from germline, CDR1 is SGHDN and CDR2 is FVKESK. CDR3 region: CASSQANQPQHF. CDR3 nucleotides: TGTGCCAGCAGCCAAGCGAATCAGCCCCAGCATTTT.

V usage is TRBV27 and J usage is TRBJ2-1; 8 bases line up with TRBD2. Trimming at V came to 3 bases and at J to 7 bases, leaving 8 bases not matched to a gene. The CDR3 runs 15 residues. Germline CDR1 MNHEY, CDR2 SMNVEV (reference sequence). As DNA, the CDR3 is TGTGCCAGCAGTTTTTATGGCGGGAGGACGAATGAGCAGTTCTTC. It is translated as CASSFYGGRTNEQFF.

The chain carries TRBV7-2 and TRBJ1-1; perhaps TRBD1 as D (6 bases). Germline CDR1 and CDR2: SGHTA and FQGNSA. The V gene lost 1 base and the J gene lost 5 bases, with 14 bases spanning the gap. CDR3 length: 15 residues. CDR3 bases: TGTGCCAGCAGCTTAGTGGGGGCCGGGTGGACTGAAGCTTTCTTT. This translates into CASSLVGAGWTEAFF.

V is TRBV19 and J is TRBJ2-7; 12 nucleotides match TRBD2. The germline V gene has CDR1 LNHDA and CDR2 SQIVND (reference sequence). Trimming removed 4 bases from V and 5 bases from J; junction bases left unmatched: 6. CDR3 length: 15 amino acids. The CDR3 DNA reads TGTGCCAGTAGTACTGGACTAGCGGGAATCCACGAGCAGTACTTC. Protein: CASSTGLAGIHEQYF.

The chain carries TRBV2 and TRBJ2-1; TRBD2 matches at 10 bases. Germline V gene sequence: CDR1 SNHLY, CDR2 FYNNEI. Trimming took 6 bases from V and 8 from J; bases not matched to a gene: 10. The CDR3 covers 15 residues. The CDR3 sequence: CASRASGRAWDEQFF. For the CDR3, the DNA is TGTGCCAGCAGAGCAAGCGGGAGGGCCTGGGATGAGCAGTTCTTC.

This chain connects TRBV7-9 to TRBJ1-2; 11 bases fit TRBD1. Unmatched junction bases numbered 12, after V lost 4 bases and J lost 8 bases. The CDR3 runs 16 residues. Germline-derived CDR1 and CDR2 are SEHNR and FQNEAQ (reference sequence). CDR3 loop: CASSWQPGQGVSGYTF. The CDR3 coding sequence is TGTGCCAGCAGCTGGCAACCGGGACAGGGGGTCTCAGGCTACACCTTC.

The chain uses TRBV14 and TRBJ2-1; D is unresolved. The CDR3 contains 11 residues. Germline V CDR1 and CDR2: SGHDN, FVKESK. V lost 1 base and J 10 bases, leaving 5 bases between the germline ends. In DNA form, the CDR3 reads TGTGCCAGCAGCCAAGGTGGGGAGCAGTTCTTC. This sequence encodes CASSQGGEQFF.

This clone was seen a single time. CDR3 nucleotide sequence: TGTGCCAGCAGCTTGGGGGGACACAGGGAGGAGACTTATACGCAGTATTTT. It translates to CASSLGGHREETYTQYF. V is TRBV7-9 and J is TRBJ2-3, with D perhaps given as TRBD1 or TRBD2 (6 bases each). Germline V gene lookup returns CDR1 SEHNR and CDR2 FQNEAQ (reference sequence). The CDR3 runs 17 residues. The V and J ends lost 3 bases and 7 bases respectively, with 23 bases between them.

The chain carries TRBV19 and TRBJ2-5; a weak D match, TRBD2 (6 bases). The germline CDR1 and CDR2 sequences are LNHDA and SQIVND (reference sequence). This CDR3 has 15 amino acids. The V end was cut by 6 bases, the J end by 5 bases, with 19 bases between. CDR3 residues: CASRSSVRGEETQYF. CDR3 DNA: TGTGCCAGTAGATCTAGCGTGAGAGGTGAGGAGACCCAGTACTTC.

This clone was counted a single time. This chain joins TRBV28 and TRBJ2-1; weak D call: TRBD1 (6 bases). There are 16 residues in the CDR3. Trimming stripped 3 bases from V and 1 base from J, with 13 bases between. Germline CDR1 and CDR2: MDHEN and SYDVKM. The CDR3: CASSFPSQGSYNEQFF. In nucleotides, the CDR3 is TGTGCCAGCAGTTTCCCCTCACAGGGATCCTACAATGAGCAGTTCTTC.

The J gene is TRBJ2-1, the V gene TRBV23-1; a possible D gene is TRBD1 (6 bases). TRBV23-1 is annotated as an ORF whose role is uncertain. V was cut by 4 bases and J by 2 bases, with 24 bases left in between. CDR3 length: 19 amino acids. Here the CDR3 reads CASSPALPGDPFTYNEQFF. CDR3 bases: TGCGCCAGCAGTCCCGCCCTACCAGGGGACCCCTTCACCTACAATGAGCAGTTCTTC.

This sequence joins TRBV27 and TRBJ2-5, with D hard to call. The J call is in doubt because the DNA end fits TRBJ2-7 better. The CDR3 is 13 amino acids. Germline loops: CDR1 MNHEY, CDR2 SMNVEV (reference sequence). The CDR3 nucleotides are TGTGCCAGCAGTCTAAACAAAGCCTACGAGCAGTACTTC. This gives the protein CASSLNKAYEQYF.

The V gene is TRBV29-1, the J gene TRBJ2-7; TRBD1 is a possible D gene (5 bases). Germline V gives CDR1 SQVTM, CDR2 ANQGSEA. The length of the CDR3 is 12 residues. V was clipped by 7 bases and J by 2 bases, with 12 bases between them. The CDR3 protein is CSDKDITYEQYF. CDR3 nucleotide sequence: TGCAGCGACAAGGACATTACCTACGAGCAGTACTTC.

The J gene is TRBJ2-2, the V gene TRBV29-1; D ambiguous. CDR1 is SQVTM and CDR2 is ANQGSEA in the germline V gene. The V end was cut by 2 bases, the J end by 6 bases, with 7 bases between. This CDR3 has 12 residues. CDR3 sequence (DNA): TGCAGCGTTGAACTCGGGTCCGGGGAGCTGTTTTTT. Residues: CSVELGSGELFF.

V usage is TRBV29-1 and J usage is TRBJ1-1; 7 bases agree with TRBD1. This CDR3 spans 12 amino acids. Germline V gene sequence: CDR1 SQVTM, CDR2 ANQGSEA. After removal of 5 bases from V and 1 base from J, the junction contained 1 base not matched to a gene. In DNA form, the CDR3 reads TGCAGCGTTAGACAGGGGAACACTGAAGCTTTCTTT. Its translation is CSVRQGNTEAFF.

V and J are TRBV7-9 and TRBJ2-2, with 7 bases identical to TRBD1. After removal of 2 bases from V and 4 bases from J, the junction contained 7 bases not matched to a gene. This CDR3 spans 16 amino acids. Germline V CDR1 and CDR2: SEHNR, FQNEAQ (reference sequence). CDR3 DNA sequence: TGTGCCAGCAGCTTACCCGGGACAGTAACCACCGGGGAGCTGTTTTTT. Translation: CASSLPGTVTTGELFF.

To note about this clone: Other DNA sequences in the sample encode the same CDR3. The rearrangement links TRBV7-6 to TRBJ2-3; unclear D gene. The germline V gene has CDR1 SGHVS and CDR2 FNYEAQ. Trimming stripped 1 base from V and 3 bases from J, with 5 bases between. The CDR3 length is 13 residues. In DNA form, the CDR3 reads TGTGCCAGCAGCTTAGTGGGTACAGATACGCAGTATTTT. It codes for CASSLVGTDTQYF.

The chain uses TRBV6-5 and TRBJ2-7; TRBD2 agrees at 8 bases. Germline V gene sequence: CDR1 MNHEY, CDR2 SVGAGI. This CDR3 has 14 residues. Trimming took 5 bases from V and 2 from J; bases not matched to a gene: 5. The CDR3 is CASSNPGLAYEQYF. For the CDR3, the DNA is TGTGCCAGCAGTAACCCGGGACTAGCCTACGAGCAGTACTTC.

J is TRBJ2-3 and V is TRBV6-4; 11 bases fit TRBD2. With V trimmed by 5 bases and J by 4 bases, 5 bases remained unmatched. The germline CDR1 and CDR2 sequences are MRHNA and SNTAGT. CDR3 length: 15 amino acids. The CDR3 DNA reads as TGTGCCAGCAGTAAACTAGCGGGAGAGGCAGATACGCAGTATTTT. It encodes CASSKLAGEADTQYF.

V is TRBV7-2 and J is TRBJ2-7, with D unclear. This CDR3 is 14 amino acids long. Germline V lookup: CDR1 SGHTA, CDR2 FQGNSA. V shed 1 base and J shed 4 bases, with 11 bases lying between them. The CDR3 region has the DNA TGTGCCAGCAGCTTAGTAGGACCCTCTTACGAGCAGTACTTC. This encodes CASSLVGPSYEQYF.

CDR3 amino acids: CSVDEGFPYEQYF. CDR3 nucleotides: TGCAGCGTTGATGAGGGTTTCCCCTACGAGCAGTACTTC. The rearrangement joins TRBV29-1 to TRBJ2-7; D possibly corresponds to TRBD2 (5 bases). With 3 bases removed from V and 2 bases from J, the gap between germline ends came to 11 bases. From germline, CDR1 is SQVTM and CDR2 ANQGSEA. The CDR3 covers 13 residues.

J is TRBJ1-2 and V is TRBV29-1; tentatively, D is TRBD1 (5 bases). CDR1 and CDR2 (germline): SQVTM, ANQGSEA. CDR3 size: 16 residues. The ends were cut back, 3 bases at V and 7 bases at J, with 24 bases in the middle. The CDR3 bases are TGCAGCGTTGACGGGACTCTTTTCCCGTATTCTGGTGGCTACACCTTC. Protein: CSVDGTLFPYSGGYTF. Using reference TRBV29-1 and TRBJ1-2 for the parts outside the CDR3, the full variable domain is SAVISQKPSRDICQRGTSLTIQCQVDSQVTMMFWYRQQPGQSLTLIATANQGSEATYESGFVIDKFPISRPNLTFSTLTVSNMSPEDSSIYLCSVDGTLFPYSGGYTFGSGTRLTVV.